This record looks at one T cell receptor beta chain sequence and its context. The antigen is not known. Sequencing was performed with immunoSEQ multiplex PCR; in TCRdb, only in-frame clones are kept and a portion is missing. The profile shows approximately 510,000 clones, 79% of them singletons. The donors were adults (healthy and HIV-negative) with no recent acute infections or vaccinations. Every donor was a Caucasian adult from Nashville, Tennessee. The CDR3 length is 15 residues. Germline CDR1 reads MRHNA; CDR2 reads SNTAGT. Trimming pared 2 bases from V and 10 bases from J, leaving 17 bases between. The sample originates from a study of shared clonotypes between healthy human individuals. Study results and limitations: Collection of samples was limited to blood; tissue repertoires likely differ. Limited genetic and exposure-history diversity came from having few donors.

The chain combines TRBV6-4 with TRBJ1-4, with D maybe TRBD1 (6 bases). This receptor was obtained from a woman aged 35 to 49 in good health. Some clones in this sample may be carry-over from other donors' samples. Source material: PBMCs. CDR3 nucleotide sequence: TGTGCCAGCAGTGACACCCCAGGGGACCCTGCAAAACTGTTTTTT. This codes for CASSDTPGDPAKLFF.